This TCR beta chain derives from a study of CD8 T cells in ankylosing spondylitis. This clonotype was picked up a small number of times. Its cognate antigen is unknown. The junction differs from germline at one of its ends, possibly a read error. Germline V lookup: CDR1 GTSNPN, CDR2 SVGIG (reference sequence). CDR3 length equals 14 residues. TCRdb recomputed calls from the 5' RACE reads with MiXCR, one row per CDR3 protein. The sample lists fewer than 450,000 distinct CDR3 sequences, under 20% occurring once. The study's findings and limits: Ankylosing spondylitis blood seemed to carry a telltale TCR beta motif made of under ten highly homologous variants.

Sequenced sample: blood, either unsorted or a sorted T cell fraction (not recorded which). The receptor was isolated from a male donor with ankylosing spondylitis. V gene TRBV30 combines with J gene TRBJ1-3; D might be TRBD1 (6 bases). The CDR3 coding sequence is TGTGCCCGGAGGGGGACTCTCTCTGGAAACACCATATATTTT. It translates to CARRGTLSGNTIYF.